This record concerns one T cell receptor (beta chain) sequence. The antigen is not known. This entry comes from a study of cytomegalovirus exposure and HLA in healthy donors. The donors gave bone marrow, and they were healthy. The CDR3 is 15 residues long. Losses at the gene ends were 3 bases for V and 4 bases for J; bases not matched to a gene: 5. Germline values: CDR1 SGDLS, CDR2 YYNGEE. Study conclusions and caveats: In a later analysis, specific HLA alleles were associated with around 17,000 TCR beta sequences at a 0.05 false discovery rate. In a later analysis, the majority of CMV-associated beta chains seemingly showed HLA restriction. TCR beta V- and J-gene trimming was later associated with a missense DCLRE1C variant.

60 Vbeta and 13 Jbeta primers were used in PCR. Assay used: immunoSEQ multiplex PCR; TCRdb lists only in-frame clones, some missing. The sample carries some 96,000 clones, approximately 76% recorded once. Material for sequencing was PBMCs. The source is a woman in her sixties or seventies in good health and CMV-seropositive. The chain carries TRBV9 and TRBJ2-1; 9 nucleotides agree with TRBD2. The chain's CDR3 is CASSARLAGYNEQFF. Written as DNA, the CDR3 is TGTGCCAGCAGCGCCCGGCTAGCGGGGTACAATGAGCAGTTCTTC.